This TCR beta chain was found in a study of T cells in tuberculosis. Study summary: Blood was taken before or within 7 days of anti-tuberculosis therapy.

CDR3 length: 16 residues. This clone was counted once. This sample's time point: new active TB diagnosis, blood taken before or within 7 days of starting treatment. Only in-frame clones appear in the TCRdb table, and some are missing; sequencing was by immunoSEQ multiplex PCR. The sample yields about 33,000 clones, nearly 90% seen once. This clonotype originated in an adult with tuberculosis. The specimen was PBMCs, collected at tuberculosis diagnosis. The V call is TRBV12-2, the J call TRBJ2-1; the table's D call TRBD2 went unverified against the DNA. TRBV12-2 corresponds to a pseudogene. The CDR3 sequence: CASRPPGGAGNNEQFF. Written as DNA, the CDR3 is TGTGCAAGTCGCCCCCCGGGGGGCGCGGGGAACAATGAGCAGTTCTTC.